What follows describes a single T cell receptor (beta chain). This sample is drawn from a study of blood T cell repertoires in COVID-19. Study background: The analysed material was cDNA or gDNA that came from T cells, B-cell-depleted T cells, or PBMCs.

Trimming took 7 bases from V and 5 from J; bases not matched to a gene: 7. Germline CDR1 reads MNHEY; CDR2 reads SVGAGI. CDR3 size: 13 residues. As handled by the study authors: The assay estimated nucleated cells by amplifying reference gene primers. The data were produced by immunoSEQ multiplex PCR, yet TCRdb's version contains in-frame clones alone and is incomplete. The DNA gave D and trimming, while V, J and clone size come from that table. In the table there are more than 110,000 clones, 65% to 80% of which are singletons. The chain joins TRBV6-5 to TRBJ2-5; 7 bases are a match to TRBD1. The clonotype originates from a man aged 55 to 70 with acute or convalescent COVID-19. Source material: peripheral blood. For the CDR3, the DNA is TGTGCCAGCAATTTGGGACAGTGGGAGACCCAGTACTTC. It translates to CASNLGQWETQYF.